The T cell receptor (beta chain) described here comes from a study of blood T cell repertoires in COVID-19. Study context: What the recovered Cohort 3 donors had was two negative PCRs, clearance, or symptom resolution. Researchers got acute and convalescent COVID-19 samples from the United States, Italy and Spain.

Produced via immunoSEQ multiplex PCR; TCRdb's table is partial and in-frame only. The sample records over 200,000 clones, approximately 87% being singletons. Participants were aged about 18 to 100 years, lived in around 22 US areas, and enrolled virtually. Trimming cost V 0 bases and J 6 bases; bases outside gene matches: 1. Germline-derived CDR1 and CDR2 are ENHRY and SYGVKD. The CDR3 covers 14 residues. The receptor's source is a woman aged 50 to 65 in a cohort exposed to, infected with or recovered from COVID-19 (not recorded which). Sequencing was carried out using PBMCs or T cells enriched from blood (not recorded which). The chain uses TRBV10-3 and TRBJ2-1, with 8 bases fitting TRBD2. CDR3 residues: CAISESRGGNEQFF. As DNA, the CDR3 is TGTGCCATCAGTGAGTCTCGGGGGGGCAATGAGCAGTTCTTC.